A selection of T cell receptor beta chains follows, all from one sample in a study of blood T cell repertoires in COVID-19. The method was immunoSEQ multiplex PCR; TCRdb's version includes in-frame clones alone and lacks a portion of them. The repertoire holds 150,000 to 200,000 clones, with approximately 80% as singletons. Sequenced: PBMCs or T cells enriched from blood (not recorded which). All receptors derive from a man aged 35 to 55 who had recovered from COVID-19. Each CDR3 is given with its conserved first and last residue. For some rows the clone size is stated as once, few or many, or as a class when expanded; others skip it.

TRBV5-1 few CATATGSSYNEQFF
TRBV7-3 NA CASSLTGDREFYGYTF
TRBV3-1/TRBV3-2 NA CASSQGQSIQYF
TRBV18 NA CASKGSSGGSQETQYF
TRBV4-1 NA CASSQTSQGTGELFF
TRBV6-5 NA CASNTGIENNSPLHF
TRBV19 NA CASSIDTGTGTFF
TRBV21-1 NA CASSTFRDRVDTGELFF
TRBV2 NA CASSKTPGGETQYF
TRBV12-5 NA CASGLVSSQGEVKTEAFF
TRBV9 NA CASSVAMNTEAFF
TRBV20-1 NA CSASITGNTEAFF
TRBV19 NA CASSLSRQGYTEAFF
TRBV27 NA CASSLSRPGASSYNSPLHF
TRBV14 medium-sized CASSQDRDSYGYTF
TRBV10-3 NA CAISESRETQYF
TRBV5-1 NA CASRSTVDNEQFF
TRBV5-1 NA CASSFPSGPNEQFF
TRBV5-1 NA CASSFGQDNGYTF
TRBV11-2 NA CASSLGVSGYTDTQYF
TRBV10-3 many CAISDGLAGAFEQYF
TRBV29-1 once CSGGTEAFF
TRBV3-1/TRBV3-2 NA CASSPLASGWNEQFF
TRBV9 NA CASSVGRGSEAFF
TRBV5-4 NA CASSSKAGGPTAETQYF
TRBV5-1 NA CASSLDRFDTQYF
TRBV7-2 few CASSFLSGGDYGYTF
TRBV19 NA CASSRRGTDSPLHF
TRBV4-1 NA CASSQADSQYYGYTF
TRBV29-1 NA CSVGLTGAGNTIYF
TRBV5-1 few CASSWRGLGDVGELFF
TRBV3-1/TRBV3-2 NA CASSRYRGNENTGELFF
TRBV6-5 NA CASSYSGGGQETQYF
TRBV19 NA CASSIRAGGSDEQFF
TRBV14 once CASSQAGTGLYGYTF
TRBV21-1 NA CASTWRTGGNFQETQYF
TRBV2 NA CASSEGYGASSYNEQFF
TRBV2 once CASSEKAQSLGDTQYF
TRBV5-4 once CASSSTGPGTDTQYF
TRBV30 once CAWSLSLGYTF
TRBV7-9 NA CASSTRAGRGYTF
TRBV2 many CASSQTGSQGGYTF
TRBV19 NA CASSIEASGLTDTQYF
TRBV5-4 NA CASSPAGLAGGSDGYTF
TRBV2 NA CASTYSNSNQPQHF
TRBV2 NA CASSGDRSSYGYTF
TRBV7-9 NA CASSVQGRGYGYTF
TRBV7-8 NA CASSRRGSGASRVELFF
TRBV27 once CASSPSWGKSYNEQFF
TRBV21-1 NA CASSKRGDRGANVLTF